Each of the 19 T cell receptor beta chains below was sequenced from the same sample in a study of OX40 agonist ivuxolimab in advanced cancers. Profiling relied on immunoSEQ multiplex PCR, and the TCRdb table lists in-frame clones only, not all of them. The table shows some 97,000 clones, with 90% occurring only once. The sample here was CD4+ or CD8+ T cells sorted from blood, taken in a trial of the OX40 agonist ivuxolimab. These receptors all stem from an adult with an advanced solid tumor such as melanoma, head and neck, liver or kidney cancer.

This chain joins TRBV5-1 and TRBJ2-1; D gene unclear. The CDR3 has 15 amino acids. In germline, CDR1 is SGHRS, CDR2 YFSETQ. Trimming cost V 1 base and J 7 bases, with 15 bases left between them. CDR3 nucleotide sequence: TGCGCCAGCAGCTTGCTCACTGGGATGGGTAATGAGCAGTTCTTC. Translated, it gives CASSLLTGMGNEQFF.

CDR3 sequence: CASSESRLPNEKLFF. CDR3 coding DNA: TGTGCCAGCAGCGAATCTCGACTCCCTAATGAAAAACTGTTTTTT. The chain recombines TRBV7-2 with TRBJ1-4; D remains unclear. Trimming cost V 5 bases and J 3 bases, with 13 bases left between them. The CDR3 runs to 15 residues. From germline, CDR1 is SGHTA and CDR2 FQGNSA.

J is TRBJ2-1 and V is TRBV27; TRBD1 matches at 12 bases. V shed 1 base and J 9 bases; nucleotides not matched to a gene: 7. The V gene's germline CDR1 is MNHEY and CDR2 SMNVEV (reference sequence). The CDR3 spans 16 residues. CDR3 in DNA: TGTGCCAGCAGTTTATTGGGGGACAGGGGGCGCCCTGAGCAGTTCTTC. Amino acid sequence: CASSLLGDRGRPEQFF.

The chain links TRBV19 to TRBJ2-4, with 8 bases aligning to TRBD1. Germline V gene sequence: CDR1 LNHDA, CDR2 SQIVND (reference sequence). The ends lost 8 bases at V and 7 bases at J; junction bases unmatched: 13. The CDR3 is 15 residues long. CDR3 DNA: TGTGCCAGTTCCCTTCGGACAGGGATTGGGAACATTCAGTACTTC. It is translated as CASSLRTGIGNIQYF. The complete variable domain, with remaining parts taken from reference TRBV19 and TRBJ2-4, reads DGGITQSPKYLFRKEGQNVTLSCEQNLNHDAMYWYRQDPGQGLRLIYYSQIVNDFQKGDIAEGYSVSREKKESFPLTVTSAQKNPTAFYLCASSLRTGIGNIQYFGAGTRLSVL.

The gene calls are TRBV28 and TRBJ2-5; D is perhaps TRBD2 (5 bases). Per germline, CDR1 MDHEN and CDR2 SYDVKM. V was pared by 5 bases and J by 3 bases, with 13 bases between. CDR3 size: 14 residues. The CDR3 DNA follows: TGTGCCAGCAGTGATCGACTACGCGAAGAGACCCAGTACTTC. Protein product: CASSDRLREETQYF.

This clone was found once. V and J are TRBV5-1 and TRBJ2-1; the D gene is possibly TRBD1 (6 bases). This CDR3 spans 14 amino acids. The germline V and J ends were trimmed by 0 bases and 2 bases, with 6 bases remaining between them. Looked up from germline, CDR1 is SGHRS and CDR2 is YFSETQ. CDR3 region: CASSLGTAYNEQFF. CDR3 nucleotide sequence: TGCGCCAGCAGCTTGGGGACAGCCTACAATGAGCAGTTCTTC.

The chain employs TRBV15 and TRBJ1-2; D is uncertain. Germline assignment: CDR1 LNHNV and CDR2 YYDKDF (reference sequence). V was cut by 1 base and J by 2 bases, with 11 bases left in between. This CDR3 contains 15 residues. Here the CDR3 DNA reads TGTGCCACCAGCAGAGTGCCAGGCGCCAACTATGGCTACACCTTC. Amino acids: CATSRVPGANYGYTF.

V usage is TRBV5-6 and J usage is TRBJ2-3; 8 nucleotides agree with TRBD1. J was trimmed by 2 bases and V by 4 bases; bases with no gene match: 6. Per the germline V gene, CDR1 is SGHDT and CDR2 is YYEEEE. The CDR3 sequence is 15 residues long. The CDR3, as DNA: TGTGCCAGCAGCCACGGGACAGGCCACACAGATACGCAGTATTTT. It translates to CASSHGTGHTDTQYF.

The chain combines TRBV19 with TRBJ2-7; 12 bases are shared with TRBD2. The CDR3 sequence is 16 residues long. V gave up 5 bases and J gave up 5 bases; unmatched junction bases: 10. CDR1 and CDR2 from the germline V gene are LNHDA and SQIVND (reference sequence). The CDR3 sequence is CASSVFLAGGQHEQYF. In DNA, the CDR3 is TGTGCCAGTAGTGTTTTCCTAGCGGGAGGGCAGCACGAGCAGTACTTC.

J is TRBJ2-7 and V is TRBV4-2, with a weak D call TRBD1 (6 bases). The CDR3 runs 16 residues. The V gene's germline CDR1 is LGHNA and CDR2 YNFKEQ. Between the trimmed V and J ends, which lost 4 bases and 7 bases, there was a span of 23 bases. The CDR3 here is CASSRTPGQPLLEQYF. Written as DNA, the CDR3 is TGTGCCAGCAGCCGCACCCCGGGACAACCCCTTCTGGAGCAGTACTTC.

This chain connects TRBV7-9 to TRBJ2-1; D remains ambiguous. CDR3 size: 14 residues. The germline V gene encodes CDR1 SEHNR and CDR2 FQNEAQ (reference sequence). Trimming pared 4 bases from V and 8 bases from J, leaving 15 bases between. The CDR3 loop reads CASSSANSWDEQFF. The CDR3 DNA follows: TGTGCCAGCAGCTCTGCTAACTCTTGGGATGAGCAGTTCTTC.

The V call is TRBV19, the J call TRBJ2-1; TRBD2 matches at 12 bases. Per the germline V gene, CDR1 is LNHDA and CDR2 is SQIVND (reference sequence). V shed 8 bases and J 0 bases; nucleotides not matched to a gene: 2. This CDR3 contains 15 residues. DNA for the CDR3: TGTGCCAGTGAGACTAGCGGGAGCTCCTACAATGAGCAGTTCTTC. It yields the protein CASETSGSSYNEQFF.

This clone has just one count. The CDR3 DNA sequence: TGTGCCAGCAGTGCGACAGGGCCGAACACCGGGGAGCTGTTTTTT. Amino acid sequence: CASSATGPNTGELFF. The rearrangement joins TRBV27 to TRBJ2-2, with 7 bases lining up with TRBD1. The germline V gene has CDR1 MNHEY and CDR2 SMNVEV (reference sequence). The CDR3 is 15 residues long. V shed 5 bases and J 0 bases; nucleotides not matched to a gene: 3.

The gene calls are TRBV14 and TRBJ2-2; possible D gene TRBD2, 6 bases. Germline CDR1 SGHDN, CDR2 FVKESK. V dropped 4 bases and J dropped 2 bases, with 8 bases sitting between them. The CDR3 totals 14 residues. Here the CDR3 reads CASSPGGNTGELFF. DNA for the CDR3: TGTGCCAGCAGCCCCGGGGGTAACACCGGGGAGCTGTTTTTT.

This chain links TRBV18 with TRBJ1-2; 8 positions agree with TRBD1. Germline CDR1 and CDR2: KGHSH and LQKENI. This CDR3 spans 14 amino acids. J was trimmed by 1 base and V by 5 bases; bases with no gene match: 3. For the CDR3, the DNA is TGTGCCAGCTCAACGGGACAGGTTAACTATGGCTACACCTTC. This codes for CASSTGQVNYGYTF.

This sequence joins TRBV28 and TRBJ2-7, with 7 bases identical to TRBD2. The junction had 7 bases not matched to a gene; V was cut back by 3 bases and J by 2 bases. The CDR3 has 15 amino acids. Germline CDR1 reads MDHEN; CDR2 reads SYDVKM. CDR3 bases: TGTGCCAGCAGTTTTGAGGGACTACCACCCTACGAGCAGTACTTC. Translating it yields CASSFEGLPPYEQYF.

The table lists this clone with a count of one. The chain employs TRBV10-3 and TRBJ2-7; TRBD1 agrees at 12 bases. The CDR3 has 17 amino acids. Germline assignment: CDR1 ENHRY and CDR2 SYGVKD. V trimming: 5 bases; J trimming: 2 bases; junction bases outside the gene matches: 10. The CDR3 sequence: CAISRAGTGGAPYEQYF. The CDR3 DNA follows: TGTGCCATCAGTAGGGCCGGGACAGGGGGCGCCCCCTACGAGCAGTACTTC.

The chain links TRBV19 to TRBJ2-7, with 8 bases matching TRBD2. Germline assignment: CDR1 LNHDA and CDR2 SQIVND (reference sequence). The CDR3 is 17 amino acids. J gave up 0 bases and V 3 bases, and 10 bases lay outside the gene matches. CDR3 amino acids: CASSIPPSGGFSYEQYF. The CDR3 bases are TGTGCCAGTAGTATCCCTCCCAGCGGGGGATTCTCCTACGAGCAGTACTTC.

The chain is built from TRBV10-3 and TRBJ2-5; possibly TRBD2 for D (7 bases). Trimming left V 11 bases short and J 4 bases short, with 17 bases between. The CDR3 is 13 amino acids. The germline gives CDR1 ENHRY, CDR2 SYGVKD. This CDR3 is CAAGGGVGETQYF. The CDR3 coding sequence is TGTGCCGCGGGCGGGGGCGTAGGAGAGACCCAGTACTTC.